Sequencing of this T cell receptor beta chain was carried out in a study of cytomegalovirus exposure and HLA in healthy donors. 60 Vbeta and 13 Jbeta primers were used in PCR. TCRdb keeps only in-frame clones here, not all; method: immunoSEQ multiplex PCR. Found here are over 100,000 clones, 55% to 75% of them singletons; the top ten hold under 5.5%. The CDR3 has 16 residues. In germline, CDR1 is KGHSH, CDR2 LQKENI. V dropped 4 bases and J dropped 3; count of bases not matched to a gene: 9. V and J are TRBV18 and TRBJ1-2; 9 bases agree with TRBD1. Sequencing input: PBMCs. The clonotype originates from a man aged 50 to 59 in good health and CMV-seropositive. CDR3 in amino acids: CASSLMTGGIDYGYTF. In nucleotides, the CDR3 is TGTGCCAGCTCACTTATGACAGGGGGAATTGACTATGGCTACACCTTC.